This TCR beta chain emerged from a study of blood T cell repertoires in COVID-19 (dated by TCRdb to about 2020). About the full investigation: Collaborator samples came from the United States, Italy and Spain and covered acute and convalescent phases of COVID-19. The prospective study material was composed of cDNA or gDNA derived from T cells, B-cell-depleted T cells, or PBMCs. The dataset comprised deeply sampled blood TCRbeta repertoires from subjects exposed to, actively infected with, or recovered from COVID-19. The repertoires were released in a freely available public database meant as a resource for research on the immune response to SARS-CoV-2. Samples were obtained from the ongoing ImmuneRACE study (first 160 participants) and from about 1,300 subjects provided by 6 global collaborators. Nearly every sample came with metadata listing a de-identified subject ID, COVID-19 status, age in years and sex. Where HLA class I and class II types were available, the types were taken from metadata supplied by the sample provider, not from assay-based typing. Findings and caveats that apply to the study as a whole: The quantity of clinical and demographic metadata differed by source and by participant and was supplied without curation.

The immunoSEQ Assay, a bias-controlled multiplex PCR, was used to amplify TCRbeta CDR3 regions from genomic DNA. The published analysis was carried out like this. The number of nucleated cells in each sample was estimated from the amplification of reference gene primers within the assay. Sequence reads were collapsed and filtered to measure the absolute abundance of every unique TCRbeta CDR3 rearrangement. For each sample, productive Simpson clonality was calculated by taking the square root of Simpson's diversity index across productive rearrangements. Here the immuneACCESS table is served through TCRdb, limited to in-frame sequences with V and J called. Missing clones are a known gap in these copies; in checked studies unresolved V genes cover under half, and the rest lacks a known reason. The DNA was the basis for D and trimming; V, J and clone size are from that table. The sample table records roughly 150,000 clones; 85% to 90% of these occur just once. In total, the top ten clones hold about 5.7% of the sample.

Collaborating institutions collected whole blood in K2EDTA tubes following their own protocols. For TCRbeta analysis, collaborators shipped samples in one of three forms: frozen whole blood, isolated PBMCs, or DNA extracted from either of those sample types. This clone appeared a few times. Its antigen is still unknown. Nothing much larger sits one base from this clone, and base qualities are not available. The CDR3 numbers 14 residues from cysteine through phenylalanine. The kept DNA is CDR3 alone, 42 bases in frame from the first base. V is pruned by 6 bases and J by 2 bases, leaving 4 bases of the junction without a gene match. Taken from the germline V gene, the CDR1 and CDR2 loops are SGHDT and YYEEEE.

This receptor was taken from an older man with acute or convalescent COVID-19. The specimen was peripheral blood. The chain is made from TRBV5-6 and TRBJ2-1; 8 junctional bases match TRBD2. Here is the DNA: TGTGCCAGCACCCCGGGACTAGCCTACAATGAGCAGTTCTTC. This encodes CASTPGLAYNEQFF.